The 30 T cell receptor beta chains in this list originate from one sample, sequenced in a study of T-cell memory formation after mild COVID-19. From the 5' RACE reads, TCRdb called clonotypes with MiXCR, one entry per CDR3 protein. Here the sample spans a few hundred thousand distinct CDR3 sequences, 20% to 25% being singletons. The sequenced material came from PBMCs or a T cell subset sorted from them (not recorded which). All receptors come from a man between 18 and 35 years old who had mild COVID-19 (a few samples of this study predate the infection). Cell type and time point are not known.

This clonotype was seen only a few times. The CDR3 carries no conserved terminal phenylalanine or tryptophan, so it likely arises from a read error. It is unclear where the CDR3 begins or ends on the DNA, so no DNA is shown, and the CDR3 is as TCRdb lists it. The rearrangement links TRBV20-1 to TRBJ1-1; the DNA was not used to check the table's D call, TRBD1. The CDR3 spans 8 amino acids, including both terminal residues. Germline CDR1 DFQATT, CDR2 SNEGSKA (reference sequence). The CDR3: CSADDRDC.

This clonotype was counted ten times or more. V usage is TRBV7-2 and J usage is TRBJ1-5; 7 bases agree with TRBD1. Germline V gene sequence: CDR1 SGHTA, CDR2 FQGNSA. Germline trimming cut 5 bases from V and 5 bases from J; bases unmatched to any gene: 3. This CDR3 region has 13 residues. In DNA form, the CDR3 reads TGTGCCAGCAGCATCAGGGGGGATCAGCCCCAGCATTTT. The encoded protein is CASSIRGDQPQHF.

V and J are TRBV6-2 or TRBV6-3 and TRBJ2-2; tentatively, D is TRBD1 or TRBD2 (5 bases each). The V and J ends lost 4 bases and 9 bases respectively, with 6 bases between them. CDR1 is MNHEY and CDR2 is SVGEGT in the germline V gene. The CDR3 consists of 11 residues. The CDR3 loop is CASSWGRELFF. The DNA of the CDR3 is TGTGCCAGCAGTTGGGGACGGGAGCTGTTTTTT.

The rearrangement uses TRBV28 and TRBJ1-2; D unclear. Trimming cost V 0 bases and J 6 bases, with 5 bases left between them. Germline V CDR1 and CDR2: MDHEN, SYDVKM. This CDR3 has 12 amino acids. CDR3 region: CASSLWGNGYTF. The CDR3 region has the DNA TGTGCCAGCAGTTTATGGGGGAATGGCTACACCTTC.

The chain employs TRBV4-2 and TRBJ2-3, with 9 bases lining up with TRBD2. The V gene end was trimmed by 0 bases and the J gene end by 1 base; junction bases not matched to a gene: 8. The CDR3 has 18 residues. Germline V lookup: CDR1 LGHNA, CDR2 YNFKEQ. The CDR3 sequence: CASSQDARGGLRTDTQYF. CDR3 sequence (DNA): TGTGCCAGCAGCCAAGATGCGCGGGGGGGCCTTCGCACAGATACGCAGTATTTT.

The sample holds a few counts of this clonotype. This chain's CDR3 is CASSSSPGLGETQYF. The CDR3 DNA follows: TGTGCCAGCAGCTCCTCGCCGGGACTAGGAGAGACCCAGTACTTC. The V call is TRBV7-3, the J call TRBJ2-5; 8 positions match TRBD2. The germline CDR1 and CDR2 sequences are SGHTA and FQGTGA. The CDR3 covers 15 residues. V was clipped by 4 bases and J by 4 bases; unmatched bases: 8.

This sequence joins TRBV5-8 and TRBJ2-1; possibly TRBD1 or TRBD2 for D (5 bases each). The CDR3 spans 15 residues. Trimming pared 3 bases from V and 8 bases from J, leaving 18 bases between. Germline V gene lookup returns CDR1 SGHTS and CDR2 YDEGEE. The CDR3 loop reads CASSSGTVGSDEQFF. Written as DNA, the CDR3 is TGTGCCAGCAGCTCCGGGACGGTGGGATCGGATGAGCAGTTCTTC. The full variable domain, completed using reference TRBV5-8 and TRBJ2-1, is EAGVTQSPTHLIKTRGQQATLRCSPISGHTSVYWYQQALGLGLQFLLWYDEGEERNRGNFPPRFSGRQFPNYSSELNVNALELEDSALYLCASSSGTVGSDEQFFGPGTRLTVL.

The chain couples TRBV5-1 to TRBJ2-2; D is perhaps TRBD1 or TRBD2 (5 bases each). From germline, CDR1 is SGHRS and CDR2 YFSETQ. Trimming took off 2 bases at V and 5 bases at J, with 10 bases between the two ends. This CDR3 spans 14 amino acids. Here the CDR3 reads CASSFGTGTGELFF. The CDR3 coding sequence is TGCGCCAGCAGCTTCGGGACGGGTACCGGGGAGCTGTTTTTT.

For the CDR3, the DNA is TGCGCCAGCAGCCAAGATCTCGCACGGCCTGCGAACACCGGGGAGCTGTTTTTT. It specifies CASSQDLARPANTGELFF. The chain carries TRBV4-3 and TRBJ2-2; D ambiguous. V gave up 0 bases and J gave up 0 bases, with 14 bases separating them. This CDR3 spans 18 amino acids. Germline V gene sequence: CDR1 LGHNA, CDR2 YSLEER.

The chain employs TRBV18 and TRBJ2-7; D is tentatively TRBD1 or TRBD2 (7 bases each). Looked up from germline, CDR1 is KGHSH and CDR2 is LQKENI. Trimming stripped 3 bases from V and 3 bases from J, with 18 bases between. The CDR3 contains 16 residues. The CDR3, as DNA: TGTGCCAGCTCACCGCTGGGGGGGACAGCAAGCTACGAGCAGTACTTC. This codes for CASSPLGGTASYEQYF.

This clonotype was counted between two and nine times. The chain carries TRBV4-3 and TRBJ1-2; no clear D. Looked up from germline, CDR1 is LGHNA and CDR2 is YSLEER. With 0 bases removed from V and 0 bases from J, the gap between germline ends came to 17 bases. This CDR3 region has 18 residues. The DNA of the CDR3 is TGCGCCAGCAGCCAAGATCCGGCCCGTGATTTAGCTAACTATGGCTACACCTTC. Translating gives CASSQDPARDLANYGYTF.

This clonotype turned up a few times. This sequence joins TRBV5-1 and TRBJ1-4, with TRBD1 matching over 7 bases. Trimming took 3 bases from V and 8 from J; bases not matched to a gene: 7. The CDR3 length is 14 residues. In germline, CDR1 is SGHRS, CDR2 YFSETQ. This chain's CDR3 is CASSSRGGGEKLFF. DNA for the CDR3: TGCGCCAGCAGCTCCAGGGGGGGTGGAGAAAAACTGTTTTTT.

J is TRBJ1-5 and V is TRBV7-2, with a tentative D call TRBD1 (6 bases). The CDR3 loop spans 13 amino acids. Trimming removed 0 bases at V and 7 bases at J, with 7 bases between. CDR1 and CDR2 (germline): SGHTA, FQGNSA. The CDR3 loop is CASSLATGQPQHF. The CDR3 DNA reads as TGTGCCAGCAGCTTAGCGACAGGACAGCCCCAGCATTTT.

This clonotype showed up just a few times. The chain recombines TRBV5-6 with TRBJ2-2, with 10 positions matching TRBD2. This CDR3 has 16 amino acids. Unmatched junction bases numbered 7, after V lost 5 bases and J lost 3 bases. Germline CDR1 reads SGHDT; CDR2 reads YYEEEE. The CDR3 spells CASSLLAGMDTGELFF. The DNA of the CDR3 is TGTGCCAGCAGTTTACTAGCGGGGATGGACACCGGGGAGCTGTTTTTT.

This clonotype was observed a handful of times. This sequence joins TRBV6-5 and TRBJ2-5; D is perhaps TRBD1 or TRBD2 (5 bases each). CDR3 size: 15 residues. Trimming took off 6 bases at V and 5 bases at J, with 19 bases between the two ends. Germline V gives CDR1 MNHEY, CDR2 SVGAGI. CDR3 sequence reads: CASRGRDVESETQYF. CDR3 DNA: TGTGCCAGCAGAGGCCGGGACGTCGAATCGGAGACCCAGTACTTC.

V gene TRBV7-7 combines with J gene TRBJ2-5, with TRBD1 matching 10 bases. The CDR3 is 18 residues long. Trimming cost V 2 bases and J 4 bases; bases outside gene matches: 13. Germline CDR1 SSHAT, CDR2 FNYEAQ (reference sequence). CDR3: CASSLRETGQGLVETQYF. In nucleotides, the CDR3 is TGTGCCAGCAGCTTAAGGGAAACGGGACAGGGGCTGGTAGAGACCCAGTACTTC.

V is TRBV5-1 and J is TRBJ2-2; TRBD1 is a possible D gene (6 bases). The ends were cut back, 2 bases at V and 4 bases at J, with 12 bases in the middle. The germline CDR1 and CDR2 sequences are SGHRS and YFSETQ. CDR3 length equals 15 residues. The CDR3 nucleotides read TGCGCCAGCAGCTTCAGTCCAGGGGTCACCGGGGAGCTGTTTTTT. Protein: CASSFSPGVTGELFF.

The chain combines TRBV6-6 with TRBJ2-5; 10 bases line up with TRBD1. Germline loops: CDR1 MNHNY, CDR2 SVGAGI (reference sequence). The trim removed 6 bases at V and 9 bases at J, leaving 4 bases unmatched. The CDR3 is made up of 12 amino acids. The CDR3 region has the DNA TGTGCCAGCAGATGGACAGGGGGGCCCCAGTACTTC. Its translation is CASRWTGGPQYF.

This clonotype was counted a few times. This sequence joins TRBV7-2 and TRBJ1-4, with TRBD1 matching 8 bases. Germline V gene data show CDR1 as SGHTA and CDR2 as FQGNSA. The V gene end was trimmed by 5 bases and the J gene end by 4 bases; junction bases not matched to a gene: 3. This CDR3 comprises 14 residues. The CDR3 bases are TGTGCCAGCAGCCGGACAGGGTTTAATGAAAAACTGTTTTTT. Translating it yields CASSRTGFNEKLFF.

This clonotype has just a few counts. V usage is TRBV7-2 and J usage is TRBJ2-7; 9 bases are shared with TRBD1. The CDR3 contains 15 residues. Germline V gene lookup returns CDR1 SGHTA and CDR2 FQGNSA. With V trimmed by 6 bases and J by 3 bases, 9 bases remained unmatched. The CDR3, as DNA: TGTGCCAGCAGTATCGGGACAGGGAAGAGCTACGAGCAGTACTTC. This sequence encodes CASSIGTGKSYEQYF.

This chain uses TRBV20-1 with TRBJ2-3; tentatively, D is TRBD2 (7 bases). CDR1 and CDR2 from the germline V gene are DFQATT and SNEGSKA (reference sequence). The CDR3 runs 16 residues. The germline V and J ends were trimmed by 0 bases and 7 bases, with 20 bases remaining between them. The CDR3 DNA reads TGCAGTGCTAGAGATCCAAGAGGGGGGGCCACCAATACGCAGTATTTT. Encoded protein: CSARDPRGGATNTQYF.

This clonotype came up many times. The rearrangement links TRBV7-9 to TRBJ2-3; unclear D gene. The V end was cut by 4 bases, the J end by 1 base, with 6 bases between. Germline V CDR1 and CDR2: SEHNR, FQNEAQ (reference sequence). CDR3 length: 13 residues. The CDR3 protein is CASSSWGTDTQYF. CDR3 DNA: TGTGCCAGCAGCTCATGGGGCACAGATACGCAGTATTTT.

The chain recombines TRBV20-1 with TRBJ2-7; D is perhaps TRBD1 (6 bases). Germline V gives CDR1 DFQATT, CDR2 SNEGSKA (reference sequence). Trimming stripped 3 bases from V and 5 bases from J, with 14 bases between. The CDR3 spans 13 residues. The CDR3 spells CSARDSLSHEQYV. CDR3 coding DNA: TGCAGTGCTAGGGACAGCCTTAGCCACGAGCAGTACGTC.

In this sample, this clonotype turned up a few times. The rearrangement uses TRBV4-3 and TRBJ2-2, with no clear D. CDR1 is LGHNA, CDR2 YSLEER, per germline. The CDR3 is made up of 16 amino acids. Deletions cut 1 base from V and 6 bases from J, with 15 bases between. CDR3 residues: CASSQAFDNSAGELFF. CDR3 in DNA: TGCGCCAGCAGCCAAGCGTTTGACAACAGCGCCGGGGAGCTGTTTTTT.

This clonotype has a handful of counts. The DNA for the CDR3 is TGCGCCAGCAGCTTTGAGGGAGGGCAGCCCCAGCATTTT. It codes for CASSFEGGQPQHF. The chain recombines TRBV5-1 with TRBJ1-5; no clear D gene. V was clipped by 2 bases and J by 7 bases, with 10 bases between them. Per the germline V gene, CDR1 is SGHRS and CDR2 is YFSETQ. This CDR3 region has 13 residues.

The chain combines TRBV7-9 with TRBJ1-5; D is unclear. The V gene lost 5 bases and the J gene lost 6 bases, with 11 bases spanning the gap. In germline, CDR1 is SEHNR, CDR2 FQNEAQ (reference sequence). The CDR3 sequence is 13 residues long. The CDR3: CASSAYDAQPQHF. CDR3 DNA: TGTGCCAGCAGCGCGTATGACGCTCAGCCCCAGCATTTT.

The rearrangement joins TRBV20-1 to TRBJ2-3; TRBD1 might be the D (5 bases). V lost 3 bases, J lost 0 bases, and 10 bases lay in between. Germline V gives CDR1 DFQATT, CDR2 SNEGSKA (reference sequence). CDR3 length equals 14 residues. CDR3 in DNA: TGCAGTGCTAGTTGGCAGGGTAGCACAGATACGCAGTATTTT. Its translation is CSASWQGSTDTQYF.

This clonotype was observed a few times. This chain connects TRBV12-3 or TRBV12-4 to TRBJ2-7, with no clear D. Trimming took 1 base from V and 0 from J, leaving 4 bases between them. The CDR3 length is 13 residues. CDR3 sequence (DNA): TGTGCCAGCAGTTTAGAAAACTCCTACGAGCAGTACGTC. Its translation: CASSLENSYEQYV.

This clonotype has a handful of counts. V usage is TRBV4-1 and J usage is TRBJ2-4; D remains ambiguous. CDR3 length: 16 amino acids. V gave up 5 bases and J gave up 0 bases, with 14 bases separating them. CDR1 and CDR2 (germline): MGHRA, YSYEKL. This CDR3 reads CASSGLGFLAKNIQYF. Written as DNA, the CDR3 is TGCGCCAGCAGCGGCCTAGGATTTCTAGCCAAAAACATTCAGTACTTC.

This clonotype was observed a handful of times. The gene calls are TRBV3-1 and TRBJ2-4, with a possible D match to TRBD1 (6 bases). Trimming took 1 base from V and 0 from J, leaving 7 bases between them. Germline CDR1 and CDR2: LGHDT and YNNKEL (reference sequence). This CDR3 has 15 residues. The CDR3 DNA follows: TGTGCCAGCAGCCAAGCAGGGGTAGCCAAAAACATTCAGTACTTC. It specifies CASSQAGVAKNIQYF. The full variable domain, completed using reference TRBV3-1 and TRBJ2-4, is DTAVSQTPKYLVTQMGNDKSIKCEQNLGHDTMYWYKQDSKKFLKIMFSYNNKELIINETVPNRFSPKSPDKAHLNLHINSLELGDSAVYFCASSQAGVAKNIQYFGAGTRLSVL.